These T cell receptor beta chains were read from a single sample in a study of blood T cell repertoires in COVID-19. Measured with immunoSEQ multiplex PCR; TCRdb has only the in-frame clones, and not every one. The table includes under 300,000 clones, over 80% detected once. Sequenced sample: peripheral blood. These receptors all stem from a woman aged 40 to 50 with acute or convalescent COVID-19. Both conserved end residues are part of each CDR3. The order of the fields is D gene, V gene, J gene, clone size, CDR3 protein, CDR3 DNA. The D gene is left open where the match is weak. Not all rows give a size; the values are once, few, many and, for expanded clones, a class.

>TRBD1|TRBV13|TRBJ1-1|NA
CASSLGTDTEAFF
TGTGCCAGCAGCCTAGGGACAGACACTGAAGCTTTCTTT
>NA|TRBV5-1|TRBJ2-1|NA
CASSSQGNEQFF
TGCGCCAGCAGCTCTCAGGGTAATGAGCAGTTCTTC
>NA|TRBV2|TRBJ1-6|NA
CASRGGRNSPLHF
TGTGCCAGCAGGGGGGGGCGTAATTCACCCCTCCACTTT
>NA|TRBV19|TRBJ1-5|NA
CASSTPQTGNQPQHF
TGTGCCAGTAGTACCCCCCAGACGGGGAATCAGCCCCAGCATTTT
>NA|TRBV4-2|TRBJ1-1|NA
CASRAGRGYTEAFF
TGTGCCAGCAGGGCGGGTCGGGGGTACACTGAAGCTTTCTTT
>TRBD1|TRBV10-1|TRBJ2-1|NA
CASGRDRGYNEQFF
TGCGCCAGCGGCCGGGACAGGGGATACAATGAGCAGTTCTTC
>TRBD1|TRBV3-1/TRBV3-2|TRBJ1-4|NA
CASSSRDRANEKLFF
TGTGCCAGCAGCTCCCGGGACAGGGCGAATGAAAAACTGTTTTTT
>TRBD1|TRBV7-9|TRBJ2-4|NA
CATKGAAKNIQYF
TGTGCCACGAAGGGGGCGGCCAAAAACATTCAGTACTTC
>NA|TRBV11-2|TRBJ2-5|NA
CASSGQQETQYF
TGTGCCAGCAGCGGCCAGCAAGAGACCCAGTACTTC
>TRBD1|TRBV19|TRBJ1-2|NA
CASSIGTGQGARFDYGYTF
TGTGCCAGTAGTATAGGGACAGGACAGGGGGCGCGTTTCGACTATGGCTACACCTTC
>NA|TRBV29-1|TRBJ1-2|NA
CSVGRQRDYGYTF
TGCAGCGTTGGGCGGCAGAGAGACTATGGCTACACCTTC
>NA|TRBV21-1|TRBJ1-1|NA
CASSKRDWGTEAFF
TGTGCCAGCAGCAAACGGGACTGGGGGACTGAAGCTTTCTTT
>NA|TRBV5-1|TRBJ2-3|NA
CASSFTGTMNTDTQYF
TGCGCCAGCAGCTTTACCGGGACAATGAACACAGATACGCAGTATTTT
>NA|TRBV10-3|TRBJ1-5|NA
CAISVNHGNQPQHF
TGTGCCATCAGTGTCAACCACGGGAATCAGCCCCAGCATTTT
>TRBD2|TRBV5-1|TRBJ2-3|NA
CASSSKLAGASDTQYF
TGCGCCAGCAGCTCGAAACTAGCGGGGGCGTCAGATACGCAGTATTTT
>NA|TRBV7-2|TRBJ2-3|NA
CASSLAGGGADTQYF
TGTGCCAGCAGCTTAGCGGGGGGGGGCGCAGATACGCAGTATTTT
>TRBD1|TRBV6-5|TRBJ1-2|NA
CASSPQQGDYGYTF
TGTGCCAGCAGTCCCCAACAGGGGGATTATGGCTACACCTTC
>TRBD1|TRBV19|TRBJ1-1|NA
CASRRDRRPNTEAFF
TGTGCCAGCCGCCGGGACAGAAGGCCGAACACTGAAGCTTTCTTT
>NA|TRBV6-6|TRBJ1-1|NA
CASSLTGQPGGNTEAFF
TGTGCCAGCAGTCTAACCGGACAGCCCGGCGGGAACACTGAAGCTTTCTTT
>TRBD1|TRBV19|TRBJ2-3|NA
CASTGGGDTQYF
TGTGCCAGTACAGGGGGTGGGGATACGCAGTATTTT
>NA|TRBV6-4|TRBJ1-4|once
CASSEAGVSLGHEKLFF
TGTGCCAGCAGTGAAGCGGGTGTGTCCCTGGGACATGAAAAACTGTTTTTT
>NA|TRBV27|TRBJ1-1|NA
CASSQGPTEAFF
TGTGCCAGCAGTCAGGGCCCGACAGAAGCTTTCTTT
>TRBD1|TRBV2|TRBJ2-3|NA
CASSRDRGPDTQYF
TGTGCCAGCAGCCGGGACAGGGGGCCAGATACGCAGTATTTT
>NA|TRBV6-1|TRBJ1-4|NA
CASSEYYSVNEKLFF
TGTGCCAGCAGTGAATATTACAGTGTCAATGAAAAACTGTTTTTT
>NA|TRBV30|TRBJ1-1|NA
CAWNGGRGNTEAFF
TGTGCCTGGAATGGGGGCCGGGGCAACACTGAAGCTTTCTTT
>NA|TRBV21-1|TRBJ1-6|NA
CATLGEPSYNSPLHF
TGTGCCACCCTCGGGGAGCCCTCCTATAATTCACCCCTCCACTTT
>TRBD1|TRBV19|TRBJ1-2|NA
CASSINQGTGYGYTF
TGTGCCAGTAGTATTAATCAAGGGACAGGTTATGGCTACACCTTC
>NA|TRBV11-2|TRBJ1-5|NA
CASSPTPTEPQHF
TGTGCCAGCAGCCCCACTCCCACAGAGCCCCAGCATTTT
>NA|TRBV5-1|TRBJ1-2|once
CASSPRGRKDGYTF
TGCGCCAGCAGTCCTAGAGGGCGTAAGGATGGCTACACCTTC
>NA|TRBV11-2|TRBJ1-2|NA
CASSLALDLNYGYTF
TGTGCCAGCAGCCTCGCGCTGGACTTGAACTATGGCTACACCTTC